Listed below are T cell receptor beta chains from one sample, sequenced in a study of blood T cell repertoires in COVID-19. TCRdb's copy holds only in-frame clones and misses some; the assay was immunoSEQ multiplex PCR. The sample lists just over 95,000 clones; about nine tenths were seen once. The sequencing input was peripheral blood. The source is a man in his fifties or sixties with acute or convalescent COVID-19. CDR3s include the opening cysteine and the closing phenylalanine or tryptophan. Each record gives: J gene, clone size, D gene, V gene, CDR3 DNA, CDR3 protein. The D gene is left open where the match is weak. Not all rows give a size; the values are once, few, many and, for expanded clones, a class.

TRBJ1-1	NA	TRBD1	TRBV2	TGTGCCAGCAGTCGCAGGGGGCAGACTGAAGCTTTCTTT	CASSRRGQTEAFF
TRBJ1-3	NA	NA	TRBV10-3	TGTGCCATCAGTGAAGGGCAGGGCAAAGGAAACACCATATATTTT	CAISEGQGKGNTIYF
TRBJ2-2	NA	TRBD2	TRBV18	TGTGCCACTACACTCGGTCTAGCGGAGAACACCGGGGAGCTGTTTTTT	CATTLGLAENTGELFF
TRBJ1-5	NA	NA	TRBV27	TGTGCCAGCACCCCCCTCGGGTTATTTAATAGCAATCAGCCCCAGCATTTT	CASTPLGLFNSNQPQHF
TRBJ2-1	NA	TRBD2	TRBV19	TGTGCCAGTAGTTCGGGACTAGCGGACCGTGAGCAGTTCTTC	CASSSGLADREQFF
TRBJ2-1	NA	TRBD1	TRBV7-2	TGTGCCAGCAGCTTAGCGGCGGGACAGGGCAATGAGCAGTTCTTC	CASSLAAGQGNEQFF
TRBJ2-1	few	TRBD2	TRBV19	TGTGCCAGTAGTATAGGGACTAGCGCTTACAATGAGCAGTTCTTC	CASSIGTSAYNEQFF
TRBJ2-3	NA	TRBD1	TRBV6-5	TGTGCCAGCAGTCTAGACAGGGTGAGGACAGATACGCAGTATTTT	CASSLDRVRTDTQYF
TRBJ1-3	NA	NA	TRBV19	TGTGCCAGTAGTATTACCAGCTCTGGAAACACCATATATTTT	CASSITSSGNTIYF
TRBJ2-3	NA	TRBD1	TRBV7-2	TGTGCCAGCAGCTCCAGATCCGGGACAGGGTTTGGTGATACGCAGTATTTT	CASSSRSGTGFGDTQYF
TRBJ2-3	NA	TRBD1	TRBV25-1	TGTGCCAGCAGTCCGTGGGAGGTGGGACAGGGGATGGATACGCAGTATTTT	CASSPWEVGQGMDTQYF
TRBJ1-3	NA	TRBD1	TRBV6-5	TGTGCCAGCAGTTACACAGGGGGGCCCGGCACCATATATTTT	CASSYTGGPGTIYF
TRBJ2-3	NA	TRBD2	TRBV19	TGTGCCAGTAGCAGGACTAGCGGGATCACAGATACGCAGTATTTT	CASSRTSGITDTQYF
TRBJ1-1	NA	NA	TRBV5-1	TGCGCCAGCAGCTTGGGAAGCAACACTGAAGCTTTCTTT	CASSLGSNTEAFF
TRBJ1-5	NA	NA	TRBV21-1	TGTGCCAGCAGCAAAGGAACCCAACAGTTGGGGAGGGGCAATCAGCCCCAGCATTTT	CASSKGTQQLGRGNQPQHF
TRBJ1-6	NA	TRBD1	TRBV6-5	TGTGCCAGCAGTTACCAGACAGGGTACAATTCACCCCTCCACTTT	CASSYQTGYNSPLHF
TRBJ2-7	NA	NA	TRBV20-1	TGCAGTGCTAGCAGGATCTACGAGCAGTACTTC	CSASRIYEQYF
TRBJ2-7	NA	NA	TRBV11-3	TGTGCCAGCAGCGGCCACTTGGGGAGACCGTTGCGTGGGTCCTACGAGCAGTACTTC	CASSGHLGRPLRGSYEQYF
TRBJ1-2	NA	NA	TRBV6-2/TRBV6-3	TGTGCCAGCAGCGGGGGGGCTACGAACTATGGCTACACCTTC	CASSGGATNYGYTF
TRBJ1-1	once	TRBD1	TRBV7-9	TGTGCCAGCAGCTTGGGACAGGGAGACACTGAAGCTTTCTTT	CASSLGQGDTEAFF
TRBJ2-1	NA	TRBD2	TRBV10-2	TGCGCCAGCAACCCAGCGGGGGTATACAATGAGCAGTTCTTC	CASNPAGVYNEQFF
TRBJ1-3	NA	NA	TRBV11-2	TGTGCCAGCAGCTTAGGACCCCGGGGACTGAGCTCTGGAAACACCATATATTTT	CASSLGPRGLSSGNTIYF
TRBJ2-2	NA	NA	TRBV29-1	TGCAGCGTGGCAAGGTCTACGGGGAGCGGGGAGCTGTTTTTT	CSVARSTGSGELFF
TRBJ1-4	NA	NA	TRBV5-1	TGCGCCAGCAGCTGGAGTGCGGCGGGTGAAAAACTGTTTTTT	CASSWSAAGEKLFF
TRBJ2-7	NA	TRBD1	TRBV10-3	TGTGCCATCAGGAGCAACCGGGACAGTGACGAGCAGTACTTC	CAIRSNRDSDEQYF
TRBJ1-1	NA	NA	TRBV18	TGTGCCAGCTCACCCCCCCAGGGGTTGCCTGAAGCTTTCTTT	CASSPPQGLPEAFF
TRBJ1-3	once	NA	TRBV18	TGTGCCAGCTCACCAAGGCAGGTCCCTGGAAACACCATATATTTT	CASSPRQVPGNTIYF
TRBJ2-7	NA	TRBD1	TRBV7-2	TGTGCCAGCAGCTTCGACAGGGGGCGCCTGGACGAGCAGTACTTC	CASSFDRGRLDEQYF
TRBJ2-7	few	TRBD2	TRBV9	TGTGCCAGCAGCCCCGGGGCAGCGGGAGACCACGAGCAGTACTTC	CASSPGAAGDHEQYF